The sequence of this TCR beta chain was determined in a study of regulatory T cells in long-lasting Graves disease. At the level of the study: Freshly diagnosed Graves' patients had used antithyroid drugs for under 3 months.

The time point here: newly diagnosed GD, antithyroid drugs for less than 3 months. The TCR library was prepared using RNA isolated from PBMCs. With V trimmed by 4 bases and J by 8 bases, 3 bases remained unmatched. CDR1 is SNHLY, CDR2 FYNNEI, per germline. CDR3 size: 14 residues. Libraries of TCR beta came from iRepertoire HTBI primers plus Arm-PCR of CDR3 regions. TCRdb recomputed calls from the multiplex PCR reads with MiXCR, one row per CDR3 protein. The sample has 300,000 to 400,000 distinct CDR3 sequences; approximately 20% are singletons. This clonotype has just a few counts. Its antigen is currently unknown. The study, taken as a whole, reports: Shared public clonotypes totalled approximately 3,000 in persistent patients, compared with around 880 in new patients. Persistent cases favored TRBV28, TRBJ1-2 and TRBJ2-5.

The input for sequencing was peripheral blood mononuclear cells (PBMCs), taken at new diagnosis, from a patient treated with antithyroid drugs. This chain connects TRBV2 to TRBJ2-1, with 12 bases matching TRBD1. The sequence came from a female donor with Graves disease. The CDR3 is CASSVGTGGDEQFF. DNA for the CDR3: TGTGCCAGCAGTGTCGGGACAGGGGGCGATGAGCAGTTCTTC. Supplemented by reference TRBV2 and TRBJ2-1, the full variable domain reads EPEVTQTPSHQVTQMGQEVILRCVPISNHLYFYWYRQILGQKVEFLVSFYNNEISEKSEIFDDQFSVERPDGSNFTLKIRSTKLEDSAMYFCASSVGTGGDEQFFGPGTRLTVL.